This entry lists 27 T cell receptor beta chains sequenced from one sample in a study of shared clonotypes between healthy human individuals. Naive CD8 cells lacked CD45RO and underwent positive selection for CCR7, leaving out terminally differentiated effector memory CD45RA+ cells. Only in-frame clones appear in the TCRdb table, and some are missing; sequencing was by immunoSEQ multiplex PCR. The top ten clones hold about 1.7% of a sample with more than 2 million clones, 80% to 95% of them seen once. The sample comprised naive CD8+ T cells from PBMCs. All receptors come from a man between 18 and 29 years old in good health. Some clones in this sample may be carry-over from other donors' samples.

This clone was observed a single time. V is TRBV7-9 and J is TRBJ2-7; possibly TRBD1 for D (5 bases). V gave up 3 bases and J gave up 5 bases, with 23 bases separating them. Germline values: CDR1 SEHNR, CDR2 FQNEAQ (reference sequence). The CDR3 is 17 amino acids. This chain's CDR3 is CASSFLFRGWDLHEQYF. The CDR3 nucleotides are TGTGCCAGCAGCTTTCTTTTTAGGGGATGGGATCTCCACGAGCAGTACTTC. Full variable domain (outside the CDR3, taken from reference TRBV7-9 and TRBJ2-7): DTGVSQNPRHKITKRGQNVTFRCDPISEHNRLYWYRQTLGQGPEFLTYFQNEAQLEKSRLLSDRFSAERPKGSFSTLEIQRTEQGDSAMYLCASSFLFRGWDLHEQYFGPGTRLTVT.

This clone was seen a few times. This chain links TRBV25-1 with TRBJ1-1; D gene ambiguous. Trimming cost V 2 bases and J 7 bases, with 8 bases left between them. CDR3 length equals 12 residues. Germline-derived CDR1 and CDR2 are MGHDK and SYGVNS. CDR3 nucleotides: TGTGCCAGCAGTGAACTACCCCATGAAGCTTTCTTT. It codes for CASSELPHEAFF.

The chain joins TRBV30 to TRBJ2-7; D is possibly TRBD2 (5 bases). Germline V lookup: CDR1 GTSNPN, CDR2 SVGIG (reference sequence). Trimming shortened V by 5 bases and J by 2 bases, and 16 bases separated the two germline ends. This CDR3 is 14 amino acids long. In DNA form, the CDR3 reads TGTGCCTGGTCCGAGGGCATCCGTCCCTACGAGCAGTACTTC. This translates into CAWSEGIRPYEQYF.

As for this clone: Other DNA variants within this sample encode the same CDR3. This rearrangement joins TRBV27 to TRBJ2-7; no firm D call. The CDR3 sequence is 13 residues long. Germline assignment: CDR1 MNHEY and CDR2 SMNVEV (reference sequence). V gave up 5 bases and J gave up 0 bases, with 8 bases separating them. The CDR3 sequence is CASSPVGSYEQYF. The CDR3 nucleotides read TGTGCCAGCAGTCCCGTGGGCTCCTACGAGCAGTACTTC.

The chain joins TRBV9 to TRBJ1-1; 9 nucleotides align to TRBD1. CDR3 length equals 13 residues. Unmatched junction bases numbered 3, after V lost 3 bases and J lost 6 bases. Per germline, CDR1 SGDLS and CDR2 YYNGEE. The DNA of the CDR3 is TGTGCCAGCAGCGACTGGACAGGGGCTGAAGCTTTCTTT. It translates to CASSDWTGAEAFF. The full variable domain, rest sourced from reference TRBV9 and TRBJ1-1, is DSGVTQTPKHLITATGQRVTLRCSPRSGDLSVYWYQQSLDQGLQFLIQYYNGEERAKGNILERFSAQQFPDLHSELNLSSLELGDSALYFCASSDWTGAEAFFGQGTRLTVV.

The table lists this clone with a count of one. The J gene is TRBJ1-2, the V gene TRBV5-1; D may be TRBD1 (6 bases). The CDR3 spans 14 residues. The germline V gene encodes CDR1 SGHRS and CDR2 YFSETQ. V was cut by 2 bases and J by 2 bases, with 10 bases left in between. DNA for the CDR3: TGCGCCAGCAGCTTTACGGGACACAACTATGGCTACACCTTC. It yields the protein CASSFTGHNYGYTF. Full variable domain (missing parts from reference TRBV5-1 and TRBJ1-2): KAGVTQTPRYLIKTRGQQVTLSCSPISGHRSVSWYQQTPGQGLQFLFEYFSETQRNKGNFPGRFSGRQFSNSRSEMNVSTLELGDSALYLCASSFTGHNYGYTFGSGTRLTVV.

The chain links TRBV19 to TRBJ2-5, with D perhaps matching TRBD1 (5 bases). The V gene's germline CDR1 is LNHDA and CDR2 SQIVND (reference sequence). The length of the CDR3 is 16 residues. Trimming left V 4 bases short and J 2 bases short, with 17 bases between. CDR3: CASSTGIRGLQETQYF. The CDR3 nucleotides read TGTGCCAGTAGTACAGGAATAAGGGGTCTACAAGAGACCCAGTACTTC.

The chain recombines TRBV4-3 with TRBJ2-3; 12 bases fit TRBD2. CDR1 and CDR2 (germline): LGHNA, YSLEER. V lost 0 bases, J lost 3 bases, and 7 bases stayed unmatched. The CDR3 contains 18 residues. CDR3 loop: CASSQDPLTSGRTDTQYF. CDR3 coding DNA: TGCGCCAGCAGCCAAGATCCCCTCACTAGCGGGAGGACAGATACGCAGTATTTT.

This clone was picked up a small number of times. The chain uses TRBV28 and TRBJ1-2, with D unclear. V was clipped by 4 bases and J by 4 bases, with 16 bases between them. This CDR3 is built from 15 residues. The germline CDR1 and CDR2 sequences are MDHEN and SYDVKM. The CDR3 here is CASSSALPWGYGYTF. CDR3 DNA sequence: TGTGCCAGCAGTTCCGCTCTTCCGTGGGGCTATGGCTACACCTTC.

Concerning this clone: The sample holds other DNA sequences that translate to the same CDR3. The V call is TRBV28, the J call TRBJ2-7; 10 bases agree with TRBD2. The CDR3 runs 13 residues. V gave up 6 bases and J gave up 3 bases; unmatched junction bases: 2. Germline assignment: CDR1 MDHEN and CDR2 SYDVKM. The CDR3 bases are TGTGCCAGCAGACCTAGCGGGAGCTACGAGCAGTACTTC. This codes for CASRPSGSYEQYF.

The chain joins TRBV28 to TRBJ1-4; 8 positions agree with TRBD1. This CDR3 comprises 16 residues. Germline loops: CDR1 MDHEN, CDR2 SYDVKM. The V segment lost 5 bases and the J segment 5 bases; nucleotides outside the gene matches: 10. Here the CDR3 DNA reads TGTGCCAGCAGTGCCCAATTGGGACAGGCAAATGAAAAACTGTTTTTT. Its translation: CASSAQLGQANEKLFF.

The chain combines TRBV6-1 with TRBJ2-7; 7 bases match TRBD2. Germline V lookup: CDR1 MNHNS, CDR2 SASEGT. The CDR3 runs 14 residues. V lost 11 bases to trimming and J lost 2 bases; unmatched junction nucleotides: 12. The CDR3 loop is CAGRGTRFPYEQYF. The CDR3 nucleotides read TGTGCCGGGCGGGGGACCCGCTTTCCCTACGAGCAGTACTTC.

This chain joins TRBV14 and TRBJ1-2; D not certain. Trimming cost V 0 bases and J 4 bases, with 15 bases left between them. Germline loops: CDR1 SGHDN, CDR2 FVKESK. The CDR3 contains 16 residues. The CDR3 protein is CASSQDWLPEGYGYTF. In nucleotides, the CDR3 is TGTGCCAGCAGCCAAGATTGGCTGCCTGAAGGCTATGGCTACACCTTC.

The V call is TRBV4-3, the J call TRBJ2-4, with 10 bases aligning to TRBD2. V lost 1 base and J lost 6; bases outside the gene matches: 15. CDR1 LGHNA and CDR2 YSLEER come from the germline V gene. The CDR3 length is 19 residues. The CDR3 region has the DNA TGCGCCAGCAGCCAAGGCCTTAGCGGGAGGTCCCTTGCCGGAAACATTCAGTACTTC. Translation gives CASSQGLSGRSLAGNIQYF.

This CDR3 is CASSPLGTPEATNEKLFF. As DNA, the CDR3 is TGTGCCAGCAGCCCACTCGGGACCCCCGAGGCGACTAATGAAAAACTGTTTTTT. This sequence joins TRBV7-8 and TRBJ1-4, with D possibly being TRBD1 (5 bases). Trimming cost V 5 bases and J 2 bases, with 21 bases left between them. The CDR3 covers 18 residues. The germline gives CDR1 SGHVS, CDR2 FQNEAQ.

The rearrangement uses TRBV28 and TRBJ1-4, with D uncertain. CDR1 is MDHEN, CDR2 SYDVKM, per germline. The CDR3 covers 16 residues. The V gene lost 2 bases and the J gene lost 0 bases, with 10 bases spanning the gap. As DNA, the CDR3 is TGTGCCAGCAGTTTAGGGCAGACCTCAACTAATGAAAAACTGTTTTTT. Translated, it gives CASSLGQTSTNEKLFF.

The rearrangement joins TRBV19 to TRBJ2-1; D is unresolved. The CDR3 sequence is 14 residues long. Germline V lookup: CDR1 LNHDA, CDR2 SQIVND (reference sequence). Trimming took off 1 base at V and 8 bases at J, with 12 bases between the two ends. In nucleotides, the CDR3 is TGTGCCAGTAGTATAGGGGATGAAGAAGATGAGCAGTTCTTC. It encodes CASSIGDEEDEQFF.

Turning to this clone: Other DNA sequences of this sample code for an identical CDR3. The rearrangement links TRBV10-3 to TRBJ2-7; no clear D. This CDR3 comprises 11 residues. V was clipped by 4 bases and J by 5 bases, with 6 bases between them. Per the germline V gene, CDR1 is ENHRY and CDR2 is SYGVKD. The CDR3 DNA is TGTGCCATCAGTGGCGGTCACGAGCAGTACTTC. This translates into CAISGGHEQYF.

This clone occurred once. The genes are TRBV28 and TRBJ1-5; D remains ambiguous. V was trimmed by 6 bases and J by 3 bases, leaving 18 bases between them. Germline CDR1 MDHEN, CDR2 SYDVKM. This CDR3 comprises 16 residues. CDR3 coding DNA: TGTGCCAGCAGCGAGTTTATCGGAGGTACCAATCAGCCCCAGCATTTT. Its protein is CASSEFIGGTNQPQHF.

This chain uses TRBV7-9 with TRBJ2-5, with D possibly called TRBD1 or TRBD2 (5 bases each). V lost 5 bases and J lost 1, with 8 bases in between. CDR1 is SEHNR and CDR2 is FQNEAQ in the germline V gene (reference sequence). The CDR3 is 13 amino acids. DNA for the CDR3: TGTGCCAGCAGCCCGGGACCCCAAGAGACCCAGTACTTC. Its protein is CASSPGPQETQYF. Full variable domain (rest looked up from reference TRBV7-9 and TRBJ2-5): DTGVSQNPRHKITKRGQNVTFRCDPISEHNRLYWYRQTLGQGPEFLTYFQNEAQLEKSRLLSDRFSAERPKGSFSTLEIQRTEQGDSAMYLCASSPGPQETQYFGPGTRLLVL.

The rearrangement links TRBV15 to TRBJ2-7; possibly TRBD2 for D (6 bases). CDR3 size: 13 residues. Germline lookup yields CDR1 LNHNV and CDR2 YYDKDF (reference sequence). The V end lost 1 base, the J end lost 6 bases, and 10 bases lay between the germline ends. The CDR3 protein is CATSRVIGGEQYF. DNA of the CDR3: TGTGCCACCAGCAGAGTCATCGGGGGCGAGCAGTACTTC. Drawing the rest from reference TRBV15 and TRBJ2-7, the complete variable domain is DAMVIQNPRYQVTQFGKPVTLSCSQTLNHNVMYWYQQKSSQAPKLLFHYYDKDFNNEADTPDNFQSRRPNTSFCFLDIRSPGLGDTAMYLCATSRVIGGEQYFGPGTRLTVT.

This chain links TRBV19 with TRBJ1-1; D uncertain. The V gene lost 5 bases and the J gene lost 2 bases, with 12 bases spanning the gap. Germline V gene data show CDR1 as LNHDA and CDR2 as SQIVND (reference sequence). CDR3 size: 14 residues. The chain's CDR3 is CASSPPQVNTEAFF. The CDR3, as DNA: TGTGCCAGTAGTCCCCCACAAGTAAACACTGAAGCTTTCTTT.

This rearrangement joins TRBV7-9 to TRBJ2-3; tentatively, D is TRBD2 (5 bases). The CDR3 has 15 amino acids. Trimming removed 1 base from V and 4 bases from J, with 12 bases in between. Germline loops: CDR1 SEHNR, CDR2 FQNEAQ (reference sequence). DNA for the CDR3: TGTGCCAGCAGCTTAGGTGAGAGTAGCGCAGATACGCAGTATTTT. As protein: CASSLGESSADTQYF. The full variable domain, in which reference TRBV7-9 and TRBJ2-3 provide the parts outside the CDR3, is DTGVSQNPRHKITKRGQNVTFRCDPISEHNRLYWYRQTLGQGPEFLTYFQNEAQLEKSRLLSDRFSAERPKGSFSTLEIQRTEQGDSAMYLCASSLGESSADTQYFGPGTRLTVL.

The V and J genes are TRBV5-1 and TRBJ1-4, with D perhaps TRBD1 (5 bases). CDR1 and CDR2 (germline): SGHRS, YFSETQ. The CDR3 length is 15 residues. V lost 2 bases, J lost 5 bases, and 13 bases lay in between. CDR3: CASSFYGTNNEKLFF. The CDR3 DNA sequence: TGCGCCAGCAGCTTTTATGGGACTAACAATGAAAAACTGTTTTTT.

The chain couples TRBV27 to TRBJ2-3; 8 bases are a match to TRBD1. The CDR3 is 14 amino acids. V lost 2 bases, J lost 4 bases, and 2 bases stayed unmatched. The germline V gene has CDR1 MNHEY and CDR2 SMNVEV (reference sequence). CDR3 protein: CASSLMTGADTQYF. CDR3 nucleotides: TGTGCCAGCAGTTTAATGACAGGGGCAGATACGCAGTATTTT.

This chain uses TRBV19 with TRBJ2-4; a weak D match, TRBD2 (5 bases). Trimming took 3 bases from V and 0 from J, leaving 15 bases between them. The CDR3 runs 17 residues. CDR1 and CDR2 (germline): LNHDA, SQIVND (reference sequence). The CDR3 loop is CASSILEAMGAKNIQYF. The CDR3 nucleotides are TGTGCCAGTAGTATCTTGGAGGCTATGGGAGCCAAAAACATTCAGTACTTC.

The chain joins TRBV29-1 to TRBJ2-3, with D tentatively TRBD1 (6 bases). This CDR3 spans 14 amino acids. CDR1 is SQVTM and CDR2 is ANQGSEA in the germline V gene. Trimming left V 6 bases short and J 0 bases short, with 13 bases between. In nucleotides, the CDR3 is TGCAGCGTCGTTGGGGGCGAAAGCACAGATACGCAGTATTTT. It is translated as CSVVGGESTDTQYF.